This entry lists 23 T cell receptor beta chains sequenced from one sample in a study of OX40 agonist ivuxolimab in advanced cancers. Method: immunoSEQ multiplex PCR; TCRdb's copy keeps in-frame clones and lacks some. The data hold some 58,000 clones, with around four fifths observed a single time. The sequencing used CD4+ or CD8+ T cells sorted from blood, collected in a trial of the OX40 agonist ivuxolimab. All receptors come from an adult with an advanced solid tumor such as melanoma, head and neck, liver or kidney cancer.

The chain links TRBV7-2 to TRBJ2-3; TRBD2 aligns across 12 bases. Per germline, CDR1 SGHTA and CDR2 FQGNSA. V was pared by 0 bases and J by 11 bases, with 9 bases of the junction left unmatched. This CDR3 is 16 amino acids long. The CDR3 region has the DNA TGTGCCAGCAGCTTAGCCGGGACTAGCGGGCAAGTTATGCAGTATTTT. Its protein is CASSLAGTSGQVMQYF.

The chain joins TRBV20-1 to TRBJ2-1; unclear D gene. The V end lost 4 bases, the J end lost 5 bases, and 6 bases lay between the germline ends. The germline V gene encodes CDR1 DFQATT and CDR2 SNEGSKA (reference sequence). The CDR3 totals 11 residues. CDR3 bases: TGCAGTGCTACCGAACACAATGAGCAGTTCTTC. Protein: CSATEHNEQFF.

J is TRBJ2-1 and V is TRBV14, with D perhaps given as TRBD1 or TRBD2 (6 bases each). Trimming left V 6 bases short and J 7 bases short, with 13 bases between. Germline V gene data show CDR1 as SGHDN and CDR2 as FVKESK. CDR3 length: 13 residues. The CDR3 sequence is CASRLQGGNEQFF. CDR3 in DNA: TGTGCCAGCAGACTACAGGGAGGAAATGAGCAGTTCTTC.

DNA of the CDR3: TGTGCCAGCAGTTACTCGTTGGGCAATGGCTACACCTTC. It specifies CASSYSLGNGYTF. This sequence joins TRBV6-6 and TRBJ1-2; D not resolved. Trimming took off 0 bases at V and 6 bases at J, with 8 bases between the two ends. Germline values: CDR1 MNHNY, CDR2 SVGAGI (reference sequence). CDR3 length: 13 amino acids.

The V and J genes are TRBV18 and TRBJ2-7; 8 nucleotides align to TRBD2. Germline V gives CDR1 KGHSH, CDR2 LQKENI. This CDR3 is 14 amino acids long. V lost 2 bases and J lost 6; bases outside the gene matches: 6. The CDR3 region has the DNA TGTGCCAGCTCACCAGAGAGCGGGAGCCCCGAGCAGTACTTC. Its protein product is CASSPESGSPEQYF.

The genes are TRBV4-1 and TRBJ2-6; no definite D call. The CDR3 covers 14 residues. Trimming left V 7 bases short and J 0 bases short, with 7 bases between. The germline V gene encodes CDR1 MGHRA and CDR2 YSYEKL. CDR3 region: CASKRASGANVLTF. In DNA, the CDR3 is TGCGCCAGCAAACGGGCCTCTGGGGCCAACGTCCTGACTTTC.

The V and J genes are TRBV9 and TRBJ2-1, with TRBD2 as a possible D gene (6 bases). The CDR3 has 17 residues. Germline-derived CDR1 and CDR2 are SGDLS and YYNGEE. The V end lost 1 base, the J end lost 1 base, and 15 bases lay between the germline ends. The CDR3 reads CASSVHLGGRSYNEQFF. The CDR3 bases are TGTGCCAGCAGCGTACATCTGGGGGGAAGGTCCTACAATGAGCAGTTCTTC.

The CDR3 DNA reads TGTGCCAGCAGCGTAGCTGCGGGCTCTGGCACAGATACGCAGTATTTT. This translates into CASSVAAGSGTDTQYF. This chain connects TRBV9 to TRBJ2-3; D may be TRBD2 (5 bases). This CDR3 region has 16 residues. The ends were cut back, 0 bases at V and 1 base at J, with 12 bases in the middle. Germline CDR1 is SGDLS and CDR2 is YYNGEE.

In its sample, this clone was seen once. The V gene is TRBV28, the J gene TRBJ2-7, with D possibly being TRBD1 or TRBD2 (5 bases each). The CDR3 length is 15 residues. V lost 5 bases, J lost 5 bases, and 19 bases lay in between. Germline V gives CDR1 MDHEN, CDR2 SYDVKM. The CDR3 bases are TGTGCCAGCAGTGAACGCCGGACTTGGGGCAACGAGCAGTACTTC. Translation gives CASSERRTWGNEQYF.

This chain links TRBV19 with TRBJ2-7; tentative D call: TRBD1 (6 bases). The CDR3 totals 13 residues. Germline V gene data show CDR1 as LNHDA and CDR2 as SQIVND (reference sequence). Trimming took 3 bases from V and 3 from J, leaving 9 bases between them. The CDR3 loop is CASSIRGFYEQYF. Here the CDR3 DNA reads TGTGCCAGTAGTATCAGGGGTTTCTACGAGCAGTACTTC.

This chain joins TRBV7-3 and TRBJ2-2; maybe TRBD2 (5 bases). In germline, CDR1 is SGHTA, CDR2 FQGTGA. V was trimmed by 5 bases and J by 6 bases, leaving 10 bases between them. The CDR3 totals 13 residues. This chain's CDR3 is CASSPEGPGELFF. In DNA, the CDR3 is TGTGCCAGCAGCCCCGAGGGTCCCGGGGAGCTGTTTTTT.

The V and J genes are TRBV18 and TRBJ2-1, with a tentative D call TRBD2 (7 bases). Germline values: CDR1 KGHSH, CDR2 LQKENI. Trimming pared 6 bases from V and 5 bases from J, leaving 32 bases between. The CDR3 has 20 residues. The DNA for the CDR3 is TGTGCCAGCTCCCAACCATACAGGGTAGGATACGGGAGGAGCAACAATGAGCAGTTCTTC. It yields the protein CASSQPYRVGYGRSNNEQFF.

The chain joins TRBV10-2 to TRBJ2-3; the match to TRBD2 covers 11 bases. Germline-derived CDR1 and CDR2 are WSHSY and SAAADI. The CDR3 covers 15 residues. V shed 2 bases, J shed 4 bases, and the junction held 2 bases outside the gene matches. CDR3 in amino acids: CASSETSGRADTQYF. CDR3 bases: TGCGCCAGCAGTGAGACTAGCGGGAGAGCAGATACGCAGTATTTT.

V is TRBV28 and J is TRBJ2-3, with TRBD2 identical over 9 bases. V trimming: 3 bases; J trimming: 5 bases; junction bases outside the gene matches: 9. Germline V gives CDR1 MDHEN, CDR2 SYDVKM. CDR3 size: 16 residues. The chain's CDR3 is CASSFGSGSLGDTQYF. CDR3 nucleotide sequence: TGTGCCAGCAGTTTCGGTAGCGGGAGTTTAGGAGATACGCAGTATTTT.

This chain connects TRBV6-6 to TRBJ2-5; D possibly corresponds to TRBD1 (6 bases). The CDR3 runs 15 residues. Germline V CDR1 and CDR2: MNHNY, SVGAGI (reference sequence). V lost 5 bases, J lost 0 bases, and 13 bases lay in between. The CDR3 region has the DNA TGTGCCAGCAGTCCCAGGGGCCGCAACCAAGAGACCCAGTACTTC. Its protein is CASSPRGRNQETQYF.

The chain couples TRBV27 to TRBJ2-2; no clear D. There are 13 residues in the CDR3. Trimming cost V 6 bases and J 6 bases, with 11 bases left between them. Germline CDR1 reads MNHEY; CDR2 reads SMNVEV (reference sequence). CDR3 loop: CASSVDRAGELFF. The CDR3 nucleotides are TGTGCCAGCAGCGTTGATCGGGCCGGGGAGCTGTTTTTT.

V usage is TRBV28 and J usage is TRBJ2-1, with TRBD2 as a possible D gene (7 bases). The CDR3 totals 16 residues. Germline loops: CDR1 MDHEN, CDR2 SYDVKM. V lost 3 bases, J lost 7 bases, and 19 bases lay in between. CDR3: CASSFGGSGEGNEQFF. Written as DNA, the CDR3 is TGTGCCAGCAGTTTCGGGGGCAGCGGGGAGGGGAATGAGCAGTTCTTC.

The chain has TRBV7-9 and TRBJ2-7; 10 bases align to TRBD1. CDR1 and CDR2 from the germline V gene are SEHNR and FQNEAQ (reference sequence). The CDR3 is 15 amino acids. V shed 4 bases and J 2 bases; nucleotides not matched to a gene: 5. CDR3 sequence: CASSSPGQGTYEQYF. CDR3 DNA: TGTGCCAGCAGCTCCCCGGGACAGGGGACCTACGAGCAGTACTTC.

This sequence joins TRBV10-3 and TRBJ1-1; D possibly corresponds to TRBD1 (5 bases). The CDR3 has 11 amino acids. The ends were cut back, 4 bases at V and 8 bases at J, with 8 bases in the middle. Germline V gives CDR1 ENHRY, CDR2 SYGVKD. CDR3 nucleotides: TGTGCCATCAGTGCGGGGGTCGAAGCTTTCTTT. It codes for CAISAGVEAFF.

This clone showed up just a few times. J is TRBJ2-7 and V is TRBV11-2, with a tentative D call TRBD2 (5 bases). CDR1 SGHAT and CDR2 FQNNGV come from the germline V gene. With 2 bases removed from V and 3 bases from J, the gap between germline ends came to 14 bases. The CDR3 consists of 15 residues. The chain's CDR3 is CASSLRAEVLYEQYF. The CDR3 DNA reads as TGTGCCAGCAGCTTAAGAGCGGAAGTGCTCTACGAGCAGTACTTC.

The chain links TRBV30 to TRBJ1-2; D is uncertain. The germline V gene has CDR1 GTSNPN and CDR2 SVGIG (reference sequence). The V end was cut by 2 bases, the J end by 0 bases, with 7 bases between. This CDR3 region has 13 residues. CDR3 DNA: TGTGCCTGGAGTAACCAGCCTAACTATGGCTACACCTTC. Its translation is CAWSNQPNYGYTF.

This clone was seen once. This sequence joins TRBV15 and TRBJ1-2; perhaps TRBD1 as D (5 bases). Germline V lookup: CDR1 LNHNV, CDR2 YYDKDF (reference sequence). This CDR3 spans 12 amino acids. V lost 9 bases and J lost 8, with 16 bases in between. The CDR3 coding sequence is TGTGCCACTAGGACAACAGAGGGAGGCTACACCTTC. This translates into CATRTTEGGYTF.

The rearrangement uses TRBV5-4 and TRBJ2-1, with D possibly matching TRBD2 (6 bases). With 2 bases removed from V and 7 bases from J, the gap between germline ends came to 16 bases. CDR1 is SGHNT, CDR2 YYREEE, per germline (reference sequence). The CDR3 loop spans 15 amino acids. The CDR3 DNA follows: TGTGCCAGCAGCTTCGGGGGAGCCTCCGGGAATGAGCAGTTCTTC. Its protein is CASSFGGASGNEQFF.